Listed here are 32 T cell receptor beta chains from one sample, sequenced in a study of T cells in Graves' hyperthyroidism and ophthalmopathy. TCR beta CDR3 sequences were amplified from RNA transcripts. With the HTBI primer set, the TCR CDR3 went through a first round of RT-PCR. TCRdb ran MiXCR on the multiplex PCR reads and lists one entry per CDR3 protein. The sample has approximately 300,000 distinct CDR3 sequences, about 19% seen once. The sample taken for sequencing was blood. All receptors come from a man aged 45-65 years with Graves' ophthalmopathy.

This clonotype was recorded a few times. This chain links TRBV12-3 or TRBV12-4 with TRBJ2-5, with a tentative D call TRBD1 (6 bases). The CDR3 has 14 amino acids. Trimming cost V 5 bases and J 5 bases, with 15 bases left between them. The CDR3 spells CASSPPGQGETQYF. In DNA, the CDR3 is TGTGCCAGCAGTCCCCCAGGGCAGGGGGAGACCCAGTACTTC.

V usage is TRBV6-1 and J usage is TRBJ2-7, with TRBD1 matching 7 bases. Trimming at V came to 9 bases and at J to 0 bases, leaving 20 bases not matched to a gene. Germline loops: CDR1 MNHNS, CDR2 SASEGT. The CDR3 covers 18 residues. CDR3 nucleotide sequence: TGTGCCAGTGTTGCCGGGACAGTGTTCGTGGGCAGCTCCTACGAGCAGTACTTC. Its protein product is CASVAGTVFVGSSYEQYF.

This clonotype was found many times. The chain carries TRBV24-1 and TRBJ2-1, with 12 bases aligning to TRBD2. The CDR3 consists of 21 residues. CDR1 and CDR2 (germline): KGHDR, SFDVKD. Unmatched junction bases numbered 14, after V lost 3 bases and J lost 0 bases. CDR3 nucleotides: TGTGCCACCAGTGATCCAACGCCGGGACTAGCGGGTGGGAGCTCCTACAATGAGCAGTTCTTC. It codes for CATSDPTPGLAGGSSYNEQFF.

This clonotype was counted ten times or more. The chain employs TRBV2 and TRBJ2-2, with TRBD2 matching over 11 bases. There are 15 residues in the CDR3. The germline V gene encodes CDR1 SNHLY and CDR2 FYNNEI. With V trimmed by 8 bases and J by 0 bases, 2 bases remained unmatched. CDR3: CASVGLAANTGELFF. The CDR3 DNA sequence: TGTGCCAGCGTGGGACTAGCGGCGAACACCGGGGAGCTGTTTTTT.

Concerning this clonotype itself: It may be a read error: a sequence one base away is much more abundant. This sequence joins TRBV7-8 and TRBJ2-1; D might be TRBD1 or TRBD2, each matching 6 bases. The CDR3 is made up of 15 amino acids. CDR1 is SGHVS, CDR2 FQNEAQ, per germline. The DNA of the CDR3 is TGTGCCAGCAGCCAAAGACTGGGGGGCTACGATGAGCAGTTCTTC. It translates to CASSQRLGGYDEQFF.

This clonotype was observed a few times. The chain employs TRBV28 and TRBJ2-1, with 7 bases fitting TRBD2. The CDR3 spans 15 residues. V lost 4 bases and J lost 7; bases outside the gene matches: 10. From germline, CDR1 is MDHEN and CDR2 SYDVKM. The CDR3 region has the DNA TGTGCCAGCAGTTACGTTGTAGGGCGGGAGAATGAGCAGTTCTTC. This sequence encodes CASSYVVGRENEQFF.

The chain joins TRBV6-1 to TRBJ1-1; the match to TRBD1 covers 8 bases. The V gene end was trimmed by 5 bases and the J gene end by 5 bases; junction bases not matched to a gene: 13. This CDR3 is built from 16 residues. Germline CDR1 and CDR2: MNHNS and SASEGT. CDR3 amino acids: CASSPGGYRGGTEAFF. CDR3 in DNA: TGTGCCAGCAGTCCCGGGGGGTACAGGGGGGGGACTGAAGCTTTCTTT.

Only a few counts were recorded for this clonotype. The rearrangement links TRBV7-3 to TRBJ2-2, with unresolved D. This CDR3 has 16 amino acids. V was pared by 5 bases and J by 2 bases, with 15 bases between. CDR1 SGHTA and CDR2 FQGTGA come from the germline V gene. The CDR3 DNA reads TGTGCCAGCAGCCGCCCTATCGGCCCCAACACCGGGGAGCTGTTTTTT. It translates to CASSRPIGPNTGELFF.

Ten or more counts support this clonotype. V and J are TRBV12-3 or TRBV12-4 and TRBJ2-5, with 7 bases lining up with TRBD2. Trimming removed 5 bases from V and 5 bases from J; junction bases left unmatched: 8. The CDR3 length is 14 residues. CDR3 sequence (DNA): TGTGCCAGCAGTCTTTTGGGAGGGCGCGAGACCCAGTACTTC. Translating it yields CASSLLGGRETQYF.

The V and J genes are TRBV4-1 and TRBJ2-3; D tentatively fits TRBD1 or TRBD2 (5 bases each). Germline V gene sequence: CDR1 MGHRA, CDR2 YSYEKL. V gave up 3 bases and J gave up 2 bases, with 21 bases separating them. This CDR3 has 18 residues. Here the CDR3 DNA reads TGCGCCAGCAGCCACACTGCCCCGAGGGACGTCTTCACAGATACGCAGTATTTT. This codes for CASSHTAPRDVFTDTQYF.

This clonotype was counted many times. This chain links TRBV30 with TRBJ2-2; a possible D gene is TRBD1 (6 bases). Trimming removed 6 bases at V and 9 bases at J, with 11 bases between. The CDR3 length is 11 residues. Per germline, CDR1 GTSNPN and CDR2 SVGIG (reference sequence). CDR3 nucleotide sequence: TGTGCCTGTCCAGGGGCAAGGGAGCTGTTTTTT. Amino acids: CACPGARELFF. The entire variable domain, with the rest obtained from reference TRBV30 and TRBJ2-2, is as follows: SQTIHQWPATLVQPVGSPLSLECTVEGTSNPNLYWYRQAAGRGLQLLFYSVGIGQISSEVPQNLSASRPQDRQFILSSKKLLLSDSGFYLCACPGARELFFGEGSRLTVL.

This rearrangement joins TRBV6-5 to TRBJ2-1, with D hard to call. This CDR3 has 15 amino acids. Between the trimmed V and J ends, which lost 2 bases and 5 bases, there was a span of 13 bases. Germline CDR1 is MNHEY and CDR2 is SVGAGI. The CDR3 DNA follows: TGTGCCAGCAGTTACGGTTGGCTTTTAAACAATGAGCAGTTCTTC. It specifies CASSYGWLLNNEQFF.

This chain joins TRBV15 and TRBJ1-3, with D possibly matching TRBD1 (5 bases). CDR1 and CDR2 from the germline V gene are LNHNV and YYDKDF (reference sequence). This CDR3 comprises 16 residues. The V and J ends lost 2 bases and 1 base respectively, with 12 bases between them. In nucleotides, the CDR3 is TGTGCCACCAGCAGAACGTTACAGGAGTCTGGAAACACCATATATTTT. Protein: CATSRTLQESGNTIYF.

This clonotype was recorded many times. The genes are TRBV2 and TRBJ1-1; tentatively, D is TRBD1 (6 bases). Germline values: CDR1 SNHLY, CDR2 FYNNEI. This CDR3 has 14 residues. With 7 bases removed from V and 0 bases from J, the gap between germline ends came to 12 bases. The CDR3: CASTRQVMNTEAFF. CDR3 nucleotides: TGTGCCAGCACTCGACAGGTGATGAACACTGAAGCTTTCTTT. The complete variable domain, with remaining parts taken from reference TRBV2 and TRBJ1-1, reads EPEVTQTPSHQVTQMGQEVILRCVPISNHLYFYWYRQILGQKVEFLVSFYNNEISEKSEIFDDQFSVERPDGSNFTLKIRSTKLEDSAMYFCASTRQVMNTEAFFGQGTRLTVV.

The J gene is TRBJ1-2, the V gene TRBV10-3; the D is unclear. The V gene's germline CDR1 is ENHRY and CDR2 SYGVKD. V was clipped by 5 bases and J by 4 bases, with 8 bases between them. The CDR3 covers 12 residues. CDR3 residues: CAISPGAYGYTF. As DNA, the CDR3 is TGTGCCATCAGTCCCGGAGCCTATGGCTACACCTTC.

This clonotype was detected only a few times. V is TRBV19 and J is TRBJ1-5; possibly TRBD1 for D (5 bases). V was cut by 6 bases and J by 7 bases, with 16 bases left in between. The CDR3 is 14 amino acids. CDR1 and CDR2 from the germline V gene are LNHDA and SQIVND (reference sequence). In DNA, the CDR3 is TGTGCCAGTAGCCTCGGCCAGCAGGGCCAGCCCCAGCATTTT. Protein product: CASSLGQQGQPQHF.

The gene calls are TRBV18 and TRBJ2-1; D may be TRBD2 (6 bases). V was trimmed by 5 bases and J by 0 bases, leaving 17 bases between them. CDR1 is KGHSH, CDR2 LQKENI, per germline. The CDR3 runs 17 residues. CDR3 residues: CASSTPTRLSSYNEQFF. In nucleotides, the CDR3 is TGTGCCAGCTCAACTCCGACTAGGCTGAGCTCCTACAATGAGCAGTTCTTC.

The table lists this clonotype with a count of one. The V gene is TRBV20-1, the J gene TRBJ1-1, with no clear D. The CDR3 covers 14 residues. V was shortened by 0 bases and J by 2 bases, with 10 bases between the two germline ends. CDR1 DFQATT and CDR2 SNEGSKA come from the germline V gene (reference sequence). As DNA, the CDR3 is TGCAGTGCTAGAGATTTGGCAGCCAACACTGAAGCTTTCTTT. Translation: CSARDLAANTEAFF.

The sample holds many counts of this clonotype. The chain combines TRBV20-1 with TRBJ2-1; no clear D gene. Deletions cut 5 bases from V and 8 bases from J, with 10 bases between. The CDR3 loop spans 11 amino acids. Germline V gene sequence: CDR1 DFQATT, CDR2 SNEGSKA (reference sequence). This chain's CDR3 is CSAGPTHEQFF. The CDR3 bases are TGCAGTGCTGGGCCTACCCATGAGCAGTTCTTC.

The gene calls are TRBV6-4 and TRBJ2-7; 9 positions agree with TRBD1. This CDR3 region has 15 residues. CDR1 MRHNA and CDR2 SNTAGT come from the germline V gene. The junction had 9 bases not matched to a gene; V was cut back by 6 bases and J by 3 bases. CDR3 nucleotide sequence: TGTGCCAGCAGGGCATGGACAGGGGTGAACTACGAGCAGTACTTC. Translated: CASRAWTGVNYEQYF.

This clonotype was seen at least ten times. The rearrangement uses TRBV6-1 and TRBJ2-1, with TRBD2 matching over 10 bases. CDR1 and CDR2 from the germline V gene are MNHNS and SASEGT. J gave up 9 bases and V 6 bases, and 14 bases lay outside the gene matches. The CDR3 totals 16 residues. The CDR3 sequence: CASSTLSGRAEGEQFF. CDR3 bases: TGTGCCAGCAGCACCTTGAGCGGGAGGGCCGAGGGTGAGCAGTTCTTC.

This clonotype showed up just a few times. This sequence joins TRBV5-1 and TRBJ2-4; D is uncertain. The CDR3 runs to 17 residues. The ends were cut back, 1 base at V and 3 bases at J, with 17 bases in the middle. Germline V gene sequence: CDR1 SGHRS, CDR2 YFSETQ. DNA of the CDR3: TGCGCCAGCAGCTTGTCGGTGATGGAGAAGGGCAAAAACATTCAGTACTTC. Its protein product is CASSLSVMEKGKNIQYF.

The sample holds a few counts of this clonotype. J is TRBJ2-7 and V is TRBV5-6; TRBD2 aligns across 7 bases. The germline V gene encodes CDR1 SGHDT and CDR2 YYEEEE. The CDR3 has 15 residues. Trimming took 3 bases from V and 3 from J; bases not matched to a gene: 9. The CDR3 nucleotides are TGTGCCAGCAGCTCCGGACTGGGGGGGAACTACGAGCAGTACTTC. Encoded protein: CASSSGLGGNYEQYF.

The chain carries TRBV9 and TRBJ2-3, with TRBD2 matching 7 bases. The ends lost 0 bases at V and 8 bases at J; junction bases unmatched: 9. This CDR3 spans 15 amino acids. CDR1 is SGDLS, CDR2 YYNGEE, per germline. CDR3 sequence (DNA): TGTGCCAGCAGCGTAGCGGCGTCGGGAGGTGGTACGCAGTATTTT. Protein sequence: CASSVAASGGGTQYF. Supplemented by reference TRBV9 and TRBJ2-3, the full variable domain reads DSGVTQTPKHLITATGQRVTLRCSPRSGDLSVYWYQQSLDQGLQFLIQYYNGEERAKGNILERFSAQQFPDLHSELNLSSLELGDSALYFCASSVAASGGGTQYFGPGTRLTVL.

The V call is TRBV20-1, the J call TRBJ2-7; tentative D call: TRBD1 (5 bases). The CDR3 has 11 residues. Trimming removed 5 bases from V and 3 bases from J, with 8 bases in between. Germline V lookup: CDR1 DFQATT, CDR2 SNEGSKA (reference sequence). The CDR3 loop is CSASGNYEQYF. The CDR3 DNA reads as TGCAGTGCTTCAGGGAACTACGAGCAGTACTTC.

This clonotype was detected ten times or more. V is TRBV30 and J is TRBJ1-1; 11 positions agree with TRBD1. The CDR3 contains 16 residues. The trim removed 0 bases at V and 3 bases at J, leaving 6 bases unmatched. CDR1 is GTSNPN and CDR2 is SVGIG in the germline V gene (reference sequence). The CDR3 region has the DNA TGTGCCTGGAGTGTTGAAGGGGACAGGGGGTACACTGAAGCTTTCTTT. Protein sequence: CAWSVEGDRGYTEAFF.

Only a few counts were recorded for this clonotype. The V and J genes are TRBV20-1 and TRBJ2-1; D is unresolved. CDR1 and CDR2 (germline): DFQATT, SNEGSKA (reference sequence). The V gene lost 0 bases and the J gene lost 12 bases, with 12 bases spanning the gap. This CDR3 contains 12 residues. The CDR3 nucleotides read TGCAGTGCTAGAGATAGGAGCCTGGGGCAGTTCTTC. Amino acid sequence: CSARDRSLGQFF.

This clonotype was counted only a few times. The chain recombines TRBV19 with TRBJ1-5; D is unresolved. The CDR3 totals 15 residues. CDR1 and CDR2 from the germline V gene are LNHDA and SQIVND (reference sequence). V was clipped by 6 bases and J by 3 bases, with 15 bases between them. CDR3 loop: CASRPRRLINQPQHF. CDR3 nucleotides: TGTGCCAGTAGACCAAGGCGTCTTATCAATCAGCCCCAGCATTTT. Full variable domain (missing parts from reference TRBV19 and TRBJ1-5): DGGITQSPKYLFRKEGQNVTLSCEQNLNHDAMYWYRQDPGQGLRLIYYSQIVNDFQKGDIAEGYSVSREKKESFPLTVTSAQKNPTAFYLCASRPRRLINQPQHFGDGTRLSIL.

This rearrangement joins TRBV3-1 to TRBJ2-5, with no clear D. V was pared by 0 bases and J by 4 bases, with 9 bases between. Germline CDR1 and CDR2: LGHDT and YNNKEL (reference sequence). The CDR3 loop spans 14 amino acids. The chain's CDR3 is CASSQDRLRETQYF. CDR3 DNA sequence: TGTGCCAGCAGCCAAGATCGGCTTCGAGAGACCCAGTACTTC.

In this sample, this clonotype turned up many times. This chain uses TRBV5-1 with TRBJ2-1; 7 nucleotides match TRBD2. V gave up 1 base and J gave up 7 bases; unmatched junction bases: 8. The CDR3 is made up of 15 amino acids. The V gene's germline CDR1 is SGHRS and CDR2 YFSETQ. CDR3 amino acids: CASSLPSGIENEQFF. The CDR3 DNA reads TGCGCCAGCAGCTTGCCGAGCGGGATTGAGAATGAGCAGTTCTTC.

In the case of this clonotype: Likely a read error: the CDR3 ends without its conserved phenylalanine or tryptophan. This chain joins TRBV28 and TRBJ2-1; 13 bases map to TRBD2. V lost 4 bases to trimming and J lost 3 bases; unmatched junction nucleotides: 6. Germline CDR1 reads MDHEN; CDR2 reads SYDVKM. The CDR3 sequence is 17 residues long. Written as DNA, the CDR3 is TGTGCCAGCAGTTCTCGACTAGCGGGAGGCCACTACAATGAGCAGTTCATC. This translates into CASSSRLAGGHYNEQFI.

The chain joins TRBV4-1 to TRBJ1-2; D ambiguous. This CDR3 spans 16 amino acids. Germline CDR1 is MGHRA and CDR2 is YSYEKL. V lost 5 bases and J lost 1, with 17 bases in between. The CDR3 DNA is TGCGCCAGCAGCAAAGGACCTGATGCGGGTAACTATGGCTACACCTTC. This translates into CASSKGPDAGNYGYTF.